This T cell receptor (beta chain) is from a study of blood T cell repertoires in COVID-19. At the level of the study: Nucleic acid was either cDNA or gDNA, and it came from T cells, B-cell-depleted T cells, or PBMCs.

This CDR3 is 15 amino acids long. Germline V gene sequence: CDR1 LGHNA, CDR2 YSLEER. The V and J ends lost 0 bases and 1 base respectively, with 7 bases between them. Original analysis: Estimates of nucleated cell counts were drawn from the amplification of reference gene primers. Libraries were prepared by immunoSEQ multiplex PCR; TCRdb keeps only in-frame clonotypes and omits some of them. V, J and clone size derive from that table, while D and trimming were established from the DNA sequence. The table lists 50,000 to 70,000 clones, around 87% of them singletons. The TCR comes from a man aged 55 to 70 with active or convalescent COVID-19. Sequenced input: peripheral blood. The genes are TRBV4-3 and TRBJ1-5, with a tentative D call TRBD1 (5 bases). The DNA of the CDR3 is TGCGCCAGCAGCCAAGATGCAGGGAGCAATCAGCCCCAGCATTTT. Its protein is CASSQDAGSNQPQHF.